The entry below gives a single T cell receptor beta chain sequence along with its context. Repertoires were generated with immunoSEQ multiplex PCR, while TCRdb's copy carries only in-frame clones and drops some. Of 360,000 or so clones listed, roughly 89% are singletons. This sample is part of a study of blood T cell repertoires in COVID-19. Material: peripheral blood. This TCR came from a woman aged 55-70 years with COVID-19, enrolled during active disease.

CDR3: CASSFLEAQPQHF. The CDR3, as DNA: TGTGCCAGCAGCTTTCTCGAGGCTCAGCCCCAGCATTTT. This rearrangement joins TRBV7-9 to TRBJ1-5, with D hard to call. The germline V gene has CDR1 SEHNR and CDR2 FQNEAQ (reference sequence). This CDR3 has 13 amino acids. Trimming stripped 3 bases from V and 6 bases from J, with 9 bases between.